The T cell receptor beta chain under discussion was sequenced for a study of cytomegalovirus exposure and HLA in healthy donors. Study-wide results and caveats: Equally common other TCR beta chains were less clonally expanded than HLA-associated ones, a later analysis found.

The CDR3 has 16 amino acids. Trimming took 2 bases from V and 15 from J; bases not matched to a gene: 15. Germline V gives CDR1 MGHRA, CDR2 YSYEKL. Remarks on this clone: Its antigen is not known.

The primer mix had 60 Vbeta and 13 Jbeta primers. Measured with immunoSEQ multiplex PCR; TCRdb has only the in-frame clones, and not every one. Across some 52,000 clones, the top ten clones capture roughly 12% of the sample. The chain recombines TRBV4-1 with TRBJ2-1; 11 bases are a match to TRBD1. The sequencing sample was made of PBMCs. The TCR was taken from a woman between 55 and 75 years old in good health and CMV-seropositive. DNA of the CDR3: TGCGCCAGCAGCCAAAGTCTCCGGACAGGGGGCGCGGATGGGTTCTTC. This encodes CASSQSLRTGGADGFF.